This record looks at one T cell receptor (beta chain) sequence and its context. Its specific antigen is unknown. Base qualities are missing; no much larger clone stands one base away. At one collaborating source in Seattle, patients were enrolled during active infection and were followed longitudinally through the course of disease. Collaborating institutions collected whole blood in K2EDTA tubes following their own protocols. For TCRbeta analysis, collaborator samples were shipped as frozen whole blood, as isolated PBMCs, or as DNA extracted from either sample type. At the junction V is shortened by 11 bases and J by 9 bases, with 8 bases in between. The CDR3 sequence holds 10 residues, the cysteine and phenylalanine included. Only CDR3 DNA is held: 30 bases, read in frame from base 1. Sequences LNHDA (CDR1) and SQIVND (CDR2) are obtained from the germline V gene (reference sequence). This sample was included in a study of blood T cell repertoires in COVID-19 (dated by TCRdb to about 2020). In terms of the full investigation: The collaborator samples originated in the United States, Italy and Spain and spanned the acute and convalescent phases of COVID-19. HLA class I and class II types, where available, came from metadata supplied by the sample provider rather than from assay-based typing. Samples came from the ongoing ImmuneRACE study (first 160 participants) plus 1,254 subjects from 6 global collaborators. Nearly every sample came with metadata listing a de-identified subject ID, COVID-19 status, age in years and sex. Deeply sampled blood TCRbeta repertoires from subjects exposed to, actively infected with, or recovered from COVID-19 were included in the dataset. The repertoires were made available in a free public database intended to serve as a resource for research on the immune response to SARS-CoV-2. The prospective study material was composed of cDNA or gDNA derived from T cells, B-cell-depleted T cells, or PBMCs. Broad study findings and their caveats: The amount of clinical and demographic metadata varied by source and participant and was provided uncurated.

The immunoSEQ Assay, a bias-controlled multiplex PCR, was used to amplify TCRbeta CDR3 regions from genomic DNA. The authors' analysis ran thus. The number of nucleated cells in each sample was estimated from the amplification of reference gene primers within the assay. Sequence reads were collapsed and filtered to measure the absolute abundance of every unique TCRbeta CDR3 rearrangement. Productive Simpson clonality was computed per sample as the square root of Simpson's diversity index over productive rearrangements. The table comes from immuneACCESS by way of TCRdb, which keeps in-frame sequences with V and J called. Part of the clones is missing from these tables; in studies checked, under half for an unresolved V gene and the rest for unknown reasons. V and J calls and clone size are those listed in that table; D and trimming were worked out from the DNA. The sample table lists some 100,000 clones, roughly 88% of them with a count of one. The biggest ten clones account for approximately 2% of the sample.

Sequencing was done on a sample of peripheral blood. Here the chain combines TRBV19 and TRBJ1-6; 5 matching bases give a weak D call of TRBD1. The source of this sequence is a middle-aged man with COVID-19, enrolled during active disease. This receptor carries the CDR3 CAAGRSPLHF. The DNA sequence is as follows: TGTGCCGCGGGACGTTCACCCCTCCACTTT.